The entry that follows covers one T cell receptor beta chain sequence. What it binds is unknown. Germline CDR1 is KGHSH and CDR2 is LQKENI. CDR3 length: 12 residues. V was cut by 2 bases and J by 6 bases, with 7 bases left in between. This record comes from a study of T cell responses to AZD1222 COVID-19 vaccine. General study results and limits: Unmutated variant regions are reportedly targeted by nearly half of spike-specific TCRs. At study baseline, merely five or six AZD1222 recipients were seropositive. The study found vaccine-associated CD4 TCRs spanning spike, dominant at 160-218 and 743-854. Breadth and depth of Spike-specific TCRs rose after two AZD1222 doses.

Repertoires were generated with immunoSEQ multiplex PCR, while TCRdb's copy carries only in-frame clones and drops some. This table holds some 150,000 clones, approximately 87% found once. The sequence derives from an adult who received the AZD1222 COVID-19 vaccine. Sequences were derived from peripheral blood, sampled 28 days after the second AZD1222 dose. The chain has TRBV18 and TRBJ1-1; D uncertain. The CDR3 bases are TGTGCCAGCTCACCAGACACTGCTGAAGCTTTCTTT. Amino acids: CASSPDTAEAFF.